The 20 T cell receptor beta chains below come from one sample, sequenced in a study of blood T cell repertoires in COVID-19. Produced via immunoSEQ multiplex PCR; TCRdb's table is partial and in-frame only. The sample lists around 91,000 clones; about 85% were seen once. Input material: peripheral blood. The receptors stem from an elderly man with acute or convalescent COVID-19.

The chain combines TRBV7-2 with TRBJ2-1, with 8 bases lining up with TRBD1. The length of the CDR3 is 14 residues. Per germline, CDR1 SGHTA and CDR2 FQGNSA. Trimming at V came to 8 bases and at J to 3 bases, leaving 6 bases not matched to a gene. DNA of the CDR3: TGTGCCAGCTGGGTCGGACAGGGCTACAATGAGCAGTTCTTC. This sequence encodes CASWVGQGYNEQFF.

This chain joins TRBV15 and TRBJ1-2; TRBD1 matches at 7 bases. The CDR3 is 18 residues long. The J segment lost 4 bases and the V segment lost 0 bases, leaving 14 bases of the junction unmatched. Germline V gives CDR1 LNHNV, CDR2 YYDKDF (reference sequence). The chain's CDR3 is CATSRDYPRDREFYGYTF. In DNA, the CDR3 is TGTGCCACCAGCAGAGATTACCCCCGGGACAGAGAATTCTATGGCTACACCTTC.

The chain couples TRBV11-2 to TRBJ2-1; 8 bases fit TRBD2. The germline V gene encodes CDR1 SGHAT and CDR2 FQNNGV. V dropped 5 bases and J dropped 0; count of bases not matched to a gene: 9. This CDR3 is built from 17 residues. In DNA form, the CDR3 reads TGTGCCAGCAGCCCTCAGATTCTAGCGGGCTCCTACAATGAGCAGTTCTTC. It specifies CASSPQILAGSYNEQFF.

The CDR3 DNA follows: TGTGCCAGCACCCAGAAAAGGGGATCGTCTGAAGCTTTCTTT. It specifies CASTQKRGSSEAFF. The chain has TRBV6-5 and TRBJ1-1, with a tentative D call TRBD1 (5 bases). Deletions cut 7 bases from V and 6 bases from J, with 18 bases between. The CDR3 has 14 amino acids. Looked up from germline, CDR1 is MNHEY and CDR2 is SVGAGI.

The rearrangement links TRBV7-2 to TRBJ1-4; a possible D gene is TRBD1 (6 bases). CDR3 length: 14 amino acids. V lost 5 bases and J lost 10, with 17 bases in between. Per the germline V gene, CDR1 is SGHTA and CDR2 is FQGNSA. The chain's CDR3 is CASSLGTNVAKLFF. CDR3 coding DNA: TGTGCCAGCAGCCTCGGGACAAACGTCGCAAAACTGTTTTTT.

The gene calls are TRBV5-4 and TRBJ2-5; possibly TRBD2 for D (6 bases). V was pared by 4 bases and J by 4 bases, with 17 bases between. The CDR3 extends over 15 amino acids. In germline, CDR1 is SGHNT, CDR2 YYREEE (reference sequence). The CDR3 DNA reads as TGTGCCAGCAGCCGAAAGGGAGGAACTTCAGAGACCCAGTACTTC. This gives the protein CASSRKGGTSETQYF.

About this clone itself: An end of the junction does not agree with germline; a read error may underlie this. The rearrangement links TRBV7-7 to TRBJ2-5; possible D gene TRBD1, 6 bases. Looked up from germline, CDR1 is SSHAT and CDR2 is FNYEAQ (reference sequence). The CDR3 extends over 13 amino acids. The CDR3 DNA reads as TGTGCTAGCAGCATCCAGGGGTTGGAGACCCAGTACTTC. It yields the protein CASSIQGLETQYF.

Notes on this clone: Compared with germline, one end of the junction differs, possibly owing to a read error. The DNA for the CDR3 is TGTGCCAGCAGTCCCCCCCCCGGGAACTCTGGCTACACCTTC. It yields the protein CASSPPPGNSGYTF. The chain has TRBV2 and TRBJ1-2; no definite D call. CDR1 SNHLY and CDR2 FYNNEI come from the germline V gene. CDR3 length: 14 amino acids. Filled out from reference TRBV2 and TRBJ1-2, the complete variable domain reads EPEVTQTPSHQVTQMGQEVILRCVPISNHLYFYWYRQILGQKVEFLVSFYNNEISEKSEIFDDQFSVERPDGSNFTLKIRSTKLEDSAMYFCASSPPPGNSGYTFGSGTRLTVV.

The chain couples TRBV19 to TRBJ2-3, with 7 positions matching TRBD1. The CDR3 totals 15 residues. Germline CDR1 reads LNHDA; CDR2 reads SQIVND (reference sequence). The ends lost 6 bases at V and 2 bases at J; junction bases unmatched: 8. CDR3 amino acids: CASRPGTVITDTQYF. The CDR3 nucleotides read TGTGCCAGTAGGCCCGGGACAGTAATCACAGATACGCAGTATTTT.

V and J are TRBV7-8 and TRBJ1-5; D possibly corresponds to TRBD1 (5 bases). The CDR3 contains 16 residues. Germline assignment: CDR1 SGHVS and CDR2 FQNEAQ. V lost 5 bases and J lost 1, with 15 bases in between. CDR3 DNA: TGTGCCAGCAGCCAAGGGCAGGGAAGGAGCAATCAGCCCCAGCATTTT. This sequence encodes CASSQGQGRSNQPQHF.

The chain joins TRBV10-3 to TRBJ2-1, with 10 nucleotides matching TRBD2. Looked up from germline, CDR1 is ENHRY and CDR2 is SYGVKD. The CDR3 runs to 16 residues. Trimming took 0 bases from V and 4 from J; bases not matched to a gene: 3. In DNA form, the CDR3 reads TGTGCCATCAGTGAGTCAGGAGCGGGAGGGTACAATGAGCAGTTCTTC. Its protein is CAISESGAGGYNEQFF.

There are a few counts of this clone. The chain has TRBV18 and TRBJ2-7; 7 bases line up with TRBD2. The CDR3 spans 11 residues. Germline-derived CDR1 and CDR2 are KGHSH and LQKENI. The V segment lost 5 bases and the J segment 6 bases; nucleotides outside the gene matches: 1. This chain's CDR3 is CASSWGGEQYF. The CDR3 DNA reads as TGTGCCAGCTCATGGGGGGGCGAGCAGTACTTC.

The chain is built from TRBV6-5 and TRBJ1-4; TRBD1 is a possible D gene (5 bases). The CDR3 runs 15 residues. The V and J ends lost 6 bases and 7 bases respectively, with 18 bases between them. From germline, CDR1 is MNHEY and CDR2 SVGAGI. For the CDR3, the DNA is TGTGCCAGCAGACACGACACCGCCGGGGGTGAAAAACTGTTTTTT. As protein: CASRHDTAGGEKLFF.

J is TRBJ2-1 and V is TRBV6-6; tentatively, D is TRBD1 (5 bases). The V end lost 5 bases, the J end lost 0 bases, and 8 bases lay between the germline ends. CDR3 length: 14 residues. Per germline, CDR1 MNHNY and CDR2 SVGAGI (reference sequence). In DNA, the CDR3 is TGTGCCAGCAGTACAGGTAGCTCCTACAATGAGCAGTTCTTC. Encoded protein: CASSTGSSYNEQFF.

The chain links TRBV11-2 to TRBJ2-5; D might be TRBD1 (6 bases). V lost 1 base and J 3 bases, leaving 12 bases between the germline ends. This CDR3 spans 15 amino acids. Germline lookup yields CDR1 SGHAT and CDR2 FQNNGV. CDR3 region: CASSLGIQGKETQYF. The CDR3 DNA reads as TGTGCCAGCAGCTTAGGGATCCAGGGGAAAGAGACCCAGTACTTC.

The V and J genes are TRBV18 and TRBJ2-1, with no clear D. Germline V gene lookup returns CDR1 KGHSH and CDR2 LQKENI. Trimming stripped 3 bases from V and 6 bases from J, with 12 bases between. This CDR3 has 14 amino acids. The CDR3, as DNA: TGTGCCAGCTCACCCGACGGCGGTACCAATGAGCAGTTCTTC. Translation gives CASSPDGGTNEQFF.

The chain employs TRBV6-5 and TRBJ2-7, with D possibly being TRBD1 (6 bases). The CDR3 length is 14 residues. The germline CDR1 and CDR2 sequences are MNHEY and SVGAGI. V was trimmed by 9 bases and J by 2 bases, leaving 17 bases between them. As DNA, the CDR3 is TGTGCCAGTAAGCAACCGGGACAAGCCTACGAGCAGTACTTC. The encoded protein is CASKQPGQAYEQYF.

Points on this clone: This same CDR3 is encoded by further DNA sequences in the sample. The chain combines TRBV7-9 with TRBJ1-2, with TRBD1 matching 8 bases. Germline V gives CDR1 SEHNR, CDR2 FQNEAQ (reference sequence). The CDR3 sequence is 14 residues long. Germline trimming cut 1 base from V and 5 bases from J; bases unmatched to any gene: 3. The chain's CDR3 is CASSLGGQGYGYTF. The DNA of the CDR3 is TGTGCCAGCAGCTTAGGAGGACAGGGTTATGGCTACACCTTC.

The chain carries TRBV3-1 (or the pseudogene TRBV3-2) and TRBJ2-5; 11 nucleotides align to TRBD1. The CDR3 is 16 residues long. Germline CDR1 reads LGHDT; CDR2 reads YNNKEL (reference sequence). V shed 4 bases and J 2 bases; nucleotides not matched to a gene: 6. Here the CDR3 reads CASSLRTGGDQETQYF. The CDR3, as DNA: TGTGCCAGCAGCCTCCGGACAGGGGGCGATCAAGAGACCCAGTACTTC.

The J gene is TRBJ2-7, the V gene TRBV5-1; 7 bases are shared with TRBD1. The CDR3 consists of 14 residues. Looked up from germline, CDR1 is SGHRS and CDR2 is YFSETQ. The ends lost 2 bases at V and 4 bases at J; junction bases unmatched: 6. The CDR3 loop is CASSLGTVDYEQYF. DNA for the CDR3: TGCGCCAGCAGCTTAGGGACAGTTGATTACGAGCAGTACTTC.